The T cell receptor beta chain under discussion was sequenced for a study of cytomegalovirus exposure and HLA in healthy donors. Study-wide results and caveats: Data from an earlier analysis indicated that most TCR beta V segments were productive either about 87% or about 30% of the time. The classifier, whose performance was assessed in both the original and validation cohorts, reportedly diagnosed cytomegalovirus status with high specificity and sensitivity. A cluster of highly shared sequence variants was likely a sequencing artifact. A later analysis revealed that TCR association rates differed between HLA loci, peaking at DRB1 and bottoming out at HLA-C.

As concerns this clone: Antigen specificity is unknown.

This CDR3 is built from 14 residues. In germline, CDR1 is SGDLS, CDR2 YYNGEE. Germline trimming cut 0 bases from V and 10 bases from J; bases unmatched to any gene: 4. PCR employed 60 Vbeta and 13 Jbeta primers. Only in-frame clones appear in the TCRdb table, and some are missing; sequencing was by immunoSEQ multiplex PCR. Of tens of thousands of clones in the sample, 65% to 85% were seen once. What was sequenced was PBMCs. The chain couples TRBV9 to TRBJ1-6, with 7 bases fitting TRBD1. The origin of this receptor is a middle-aged man in good health and CMV-seronegative. CDR3 region: CASSVGTGSSPLHF. The CDR3 bases are TGTGCCAGCAGCGTAGGGACAGGCTCCTCACCCCTCCACTTT.